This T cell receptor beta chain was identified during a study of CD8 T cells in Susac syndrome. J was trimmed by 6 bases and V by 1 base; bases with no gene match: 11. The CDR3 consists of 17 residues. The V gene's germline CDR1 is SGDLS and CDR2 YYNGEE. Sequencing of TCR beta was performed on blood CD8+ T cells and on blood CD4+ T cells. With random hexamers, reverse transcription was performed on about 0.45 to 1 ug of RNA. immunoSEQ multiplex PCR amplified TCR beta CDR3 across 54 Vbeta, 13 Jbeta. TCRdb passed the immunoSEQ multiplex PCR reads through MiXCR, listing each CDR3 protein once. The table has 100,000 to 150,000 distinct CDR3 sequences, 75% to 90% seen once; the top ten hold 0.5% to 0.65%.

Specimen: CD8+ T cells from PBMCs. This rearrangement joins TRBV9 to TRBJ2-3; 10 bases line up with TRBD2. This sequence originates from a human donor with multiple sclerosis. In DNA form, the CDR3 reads TGTGCCAGCAGCGTACCCGAAGCGGGAGGGTCCTGGGATACGCAGTATTTT. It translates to CASSVPEAGGSWDTQYF.